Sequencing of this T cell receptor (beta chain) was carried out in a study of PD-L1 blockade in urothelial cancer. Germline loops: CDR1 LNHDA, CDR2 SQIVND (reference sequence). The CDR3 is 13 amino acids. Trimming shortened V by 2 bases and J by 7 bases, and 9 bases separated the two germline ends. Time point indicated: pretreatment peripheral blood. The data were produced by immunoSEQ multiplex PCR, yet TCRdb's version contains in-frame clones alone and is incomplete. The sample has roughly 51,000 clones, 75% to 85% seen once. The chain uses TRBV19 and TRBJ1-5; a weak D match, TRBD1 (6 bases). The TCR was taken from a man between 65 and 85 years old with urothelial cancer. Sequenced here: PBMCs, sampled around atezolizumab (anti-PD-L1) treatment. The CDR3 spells CASSIWGGQPQHF. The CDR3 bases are TGTGCCAGTAGTATATGGGGGGGCCAGCCCCAGCATTTT.